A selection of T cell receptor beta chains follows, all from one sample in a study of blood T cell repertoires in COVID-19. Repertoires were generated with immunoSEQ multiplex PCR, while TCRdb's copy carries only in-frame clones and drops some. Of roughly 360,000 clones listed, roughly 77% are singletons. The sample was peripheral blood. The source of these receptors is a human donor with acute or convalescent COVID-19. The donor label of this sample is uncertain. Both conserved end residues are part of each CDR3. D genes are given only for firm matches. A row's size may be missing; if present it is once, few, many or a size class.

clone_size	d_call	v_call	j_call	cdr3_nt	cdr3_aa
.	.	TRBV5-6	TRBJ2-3	TGTGCCAGCAGCTTAGGGAGTACGATCGATACGCAGTATTTT	CASSLGSTIDTQYF
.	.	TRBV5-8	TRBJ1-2	TGTGCCAGCAGCTTGGGGACAATTAGGGGCTATGGCTACACCTTC	CASSLGTIRGYGYTF
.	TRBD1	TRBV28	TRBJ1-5	TGTGCCAGCGAACCGGGACAGGGAGCTCAGCCCCAGCATTTT	CASEPGQGAQPQHF
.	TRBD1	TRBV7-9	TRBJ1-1	TGTGCCAGCAGTTCAACCTACAGGGGATTGGCTGAAGCTTTCTTT	CASSSTYRGLAEAFF
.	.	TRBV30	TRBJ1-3	TGTGCCTGGAGTGTACAAAAGTGGTCTGGAAACACCATATATTTT	CAWSVQKWSGNTIYF
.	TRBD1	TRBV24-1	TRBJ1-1	TGTGCCACCAGTGACCCAGACAGGGGGTGGACTGAAGCTTTCTTT	CATSDPDRGWTEAFF
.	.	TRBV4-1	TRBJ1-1	TGCGCCAGCAGCCAAGGAACAGTGAACACTGAAGCTTTCTTT	CASSQGTVNTEAFF
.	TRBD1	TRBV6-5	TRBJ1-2	TGTGCCAGCAGTTACTCGGGACAGCTTGGGGGCTACACCTTC	CASSYSGQLGGYTF
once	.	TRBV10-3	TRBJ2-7	TGTGCCATCAGTGAGTCGGGCCTACAGTACTTC	CAISESGLQYF
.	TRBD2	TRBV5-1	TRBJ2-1	TGCGCCAGCAGCGCGGGACTAGCGGGGGTCGGAAATGAGCAGTTCTTC	CASSAGLAGVGNEQFF
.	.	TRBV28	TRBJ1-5	TGTGCCAGCACCCCGGGGGTGGTAAGCAATCAGCCCCAGCATTTT	CASTPGVVSNQPQHF
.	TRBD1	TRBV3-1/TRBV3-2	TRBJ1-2	TGTGCCAGCACCCAGACAGGGGAAGGCTACACCTTC	CASTQTGEGYTF
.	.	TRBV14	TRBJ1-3	TGTGCCAGCAGCGGTTTACCTCTTGGTTGGCGGAACTCTGGAAACACCATATATTTT	CASSGLPLGWRNSGNTIYF
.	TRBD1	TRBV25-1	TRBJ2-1	TGTGCCGCCGCCTCCGGGACAGGAGGATACAATGAGCAGTTCTTC	CAAASGTGGYNEQFF
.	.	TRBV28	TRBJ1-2	TGTGCCAGCAGTTTTTCAACCCGGGACTATGGCTACACCTTC	CASSFSTRDYGYTF
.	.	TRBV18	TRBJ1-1	TGTGCCAGCTCGCAACAGGGAATGAACACTGAAGCTTTCTTT	CASSQQGMNTEAFF
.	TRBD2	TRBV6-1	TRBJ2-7	TGTGCCAGCAGTGAAGCGCCGGGGGGACCCTACGAGCAGTACTTC	CASSEAPGGPYEQYF
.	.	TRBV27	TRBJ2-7	TGTGCCAGCAGGGGACCGGGGGGCGAAACCTACGAGCAGTACTTC	CASRGPGGETYEQYF
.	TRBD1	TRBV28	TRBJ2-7	TGTGCCAGCAGCTACAGGGGGAAAGACGAGCAGTACTTC	CASSYRGKDEQYF
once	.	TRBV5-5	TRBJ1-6	TGTGCCAGCACCACACAGGGCTCCTATAATTCACCCCTCCACTTT	CASTTQGSYNSPLHF
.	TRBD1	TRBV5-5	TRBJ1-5	TGTGCCAGCAGCCCGACAGGGGTCAGTCAGCCCCAGCATTTT	CASSPTGVSQPQHF
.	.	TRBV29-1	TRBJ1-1	TGCAGCGTCGAGGGACACCTCACTGAAGCTTTCTTT	CSVEGHLTEAFF